This T cell receptor (beta chain) emerged from a study of a mutant IDH1 vaccine in newly diagnosed glioma. Sample time point: week 35, safety follow-up. One vaccine dose held 300 ug of mutant IDH1 20-mer peptide and came with topical imiquimod. Sequencing used immunoSEQ multiplex PCR; TCRdb keeps in-frame clones, though not all of them. The sample contains tens of thousands of clones, 75% to 85% of which appear only once. Turning to this clone: Its antigen is not identified.

V shed 2 bases, J shed 3 bases, and the junction held 7 bases outside the gene matches. This CDR3 has 15 residues. Germline V gene sequence: CDR1 SGDLS, CDR2 YYNGEE. The chain uses TRBV9 and TRBJ2-5; 7 bases align to TRBD1. The TCR originated in a woman aged 45-59 years with glioma. The specimen comprised PBMCs, sampled from a glioma patient whose treatment included an IDH1 peptide vaccine. For the CDR3, the DNA is TGTGCCAGCAGCGTGTCAGGGGGTTGGAAAGAGACCCAGTACTTC. Protein product: CASSVSGGWKETQYF.